These 32 T cell receptor beta chains came from one sample sequenced in a study of blood T cells in healthy people across ages. The use of a sample-barcoded 5' primer and a J-beta primer mix characterized a second PCR of roughly 6 to 12 cycles. TCRdb re-derived calls from the 5' RACE reads in MiXCR, one entry per CDR3 protein. The profile shows hundreds of thousands of distinct CDR3 sequences, roughly 50% of them singletons. The sequencing input was blood. The receptors derive from a man aged 25 to 40 in good health.

The chain combines TRBV20-1 with TRBJ1-4; a possible D gene is TRBD1 (5 bases). This CDR3 comprises 14 residues. CDR1 and CDR2 (germline): DFQATT, SNEGSKA (reference sequence). Between the trimmed V and J ends, which lost 6 bases and 8 bases, there was a span of 19 bases. Here the CDR3 DNA reads TGCAGTGCGTACGGGACGAAAACGTCGGAAAAACTGTTTTTT. Residues: CSAYGTKTSEKLFF.

Concerning this clonotype itself: Relative to the germline gene, one junction end is altered; a read error may explain this. V and J are TRBV12-3 or TRBV12-4 and TRBJ2-5; 8 positions match TRBD2. This CDR3 is built from 13 residues. The CDR3 DNA reads TGCGCCAGCAGTACCGGGACTAGGAGGGAGCAGTACTTC. It codes for CASSTGTRREQYF.

Here the CDR3 reads CASRGTSGAIEQYF. The CDR3 nucleotides read TGTGCCAGCAGGGGAACTAGCGGGGCGATCGAGCAGTACTTC. V gene TRBV12-3 or TRBV12-4 combines with J gene TRBJ2-7, with TRBD2 identical over 10 bases. Trimming took 6 bases from V and 6 from J; bases not matched to a gene: 8. The CDR3 runs to 14 residues.

The V call is TRBV27, the J call TRBJ2-1; D gene ambiguous. Trimming removed 0 bases from V and 8 bases from J, with 11 bases in between. The CDR3 contains 14 residues. Germline CDR1 is MNHEY and CDR2 is SMNVEV (reference sequence). CDR3 loop: CASSLSKWGYEQFF. The CDR3 nucleotides read TGTGCCAGCAGTTTATCGAAGTGGGGATATGAGCAGTTCTTC.

The chain links TRBV29-1 to TRBJ1-2, with D hard to call. V lost 8 bases and J 3 bases, leaving 16 bases between the germline ends. The CDR3 spans 13 residues. The germline CDR1 and CDR2 sequences are SQVTM and ANQGSEA. DNA of the CDR3: TGCAGCATGCCTCAGGATGAAGACTATGGCTACACCTTC. As protein: CSMPQDEDYGYTF.

The table lists this clonotype with a count of one. The chain recombines TRBV7-9 with TRBJ2-7, with D possibly being TRBD2 (5 bases). This CDR3 has 14 residues. V lost 1 base, J lost 0 bases, and 7 bases lay in between. The germline V gene encodes CDR1 SEHNR and CDR2 FQNEAQ (reference sequence). Written as DNA, the CDR3 is TGTGCCAGCAGCTTAGTACGGGACTCCTACGAGCAGTACTTC. It is translated as CASSLVRDSYEQYF.

The chain is built from TRBV21-1 and TRBJ2-1; the DNA was not compared with TRBD1, the D call given in the table. TRBV21-1 is noted as a pseudogene. The CDR3 loop spans 13 amino acids. As DNA, the CDR3 is TGTGCCAGCAGCAATCAGGGTACCAATGAGCAGTTCTTC. Its protein product is CASSNQGTNEQFF.

As to this clonotype: At one boundary the junction diverges from the germline segment, which might be a read error. The chain couples TRBV12-5 to TRBJ1-1; D remains unclear. The CDR3 sequence is 12 residues long. Germline loops: CDR1 LGHNT, CDR2 FRNRAP. CDR3: CAGGSGAGQAFF. The DNA of the CDR3 is TGTGCTGGTGGTTCGGGAGCCGGGCAAGCTTTCTTT.

This clonotype was counted at least ten times. J is TRBJ2-5 and V is TRBV7-3, with TRBD2 matching over 12 bases. J was trimmed by 5 bases and V by 6 bases; bases with no gene match: 7. The CDR3 length is 15 residues. CDR1 is SGHTA, CDR2 FQGTGA, per germline. The CDR3 DNA reads TGTGCCAGCAGTCCTACTAGCGGGAGGACGGAGACCCAGTACTTC. It encodes CASSPTSGRTETQYF.

This clonotype appeared a few times. The V gene is TRBV3-1, the J gene TRBJ1-2; D is perhaps TRBD1 (5 bases). With 0 bases removed from V and 3 bases from J, the gap between germline ends came to 5 bases. The CDR3 sequence is 13 residues long. Germline CDR1 reads LGHDT; CDR2 reads YNNKEL (reference sequence). The chain's CDR3 is CASSQETDYGYTF. For the CDR3, the DNA is TGTGCCAGCAGCCAAGAGACAGACTATGGCTACACCTTC.

The chain has TRBV20-1 and TRBJ2-1, with 8 positions matching TRBD1. CDR3 size: 17 residues. Looked up from germline, CDR1 is DFQATT and CDR2 is SNEGSKA (reference sequence). Trimming took 2 bases from V and 3 from J; bases not matched to a gene: 12. The CDR3 region is CSARKGTWGQVYNEQFF. CDR3 in DNA: TGCAGTGCTAGAAAGGGGACGTGGGGACAGGTCTACAATGAGCAGTTCTTC.

The chain carries TRBV27 and TRBJ1-2; a possible D gene is TRBD1 (5 bases). CDR3 length equals 14 residues. CDR1 is MNHEY, CDR2 SMNVEV, per germline (reference sequence). V lost 8 bases, J lost 4 bases, and 17 bases lay in between. The DNA for the CDR3 is TGTGCCAGCGGCAAGGCGGGGGAGCGCTATGGCTACACCTTC. It yields the protein CASGKAGERYGYTF.

This clonotype was seen only a few times. The chain combines TRBV18 with TRBJ2-7; TRBD1 aligns across 8 bases. After removal of 2 bases from V and 6 bases from J, the junction contained 9 bases not matched to a gene. CDR1 and CDR2 (germline): KGHSH, LQKENI. This CDR3 has 15 residues. For the CDR3, the DNA is TGTGCCAGCTCACCAAGACAGGGGCCCGCCCGCGAGCAGTACTTC. The encoded protein is CASSPRQGPAREQYF.

This rearrangement joins TRBV7-9 to TRBJ1-1; D unclear. In germline, CDR1 is SEHNR, CDR2 FQNEAQ (reference sequence). With 6 bases removed from V and 6 bases from J, the gap between germline ends came to 11 bases. The CDR3 totals 12 residues. The CDR3 DNA sequence: TGTGCCAGCAGTTCCCTCGTACCTGAAGCTTTCTTT. It encodes CASSSLVPEAFF. Combining the CDR3 with reference TRBV7-9 and TRBJ1-1 gives the whole variable domain DTGVSQNPRHKITKRGQNVTFRCDPISEHNRLYWYRQTLGQGPEFLTYFQNEAQLEKSRLLSDRFSAERPKGSFSTLEIQRTEQGDSAMYLCASSSLVPEAFFGQGTRLTVV.

The rearrangement uses TRBV7-9 and TRBJ1-2, with 9 bases aligning to TRBD1. J lost 7 bases, V lost 1 base, and 7 bases had no gene match. This CDR3 is built from 15 residues. The germline CDR1 and CDR2 sequences are SEHNR and FQNEAQ (reference sequence). The CDR3 DNA follows: TGTGCCAGCAGCTTAGGAGGGACAGGGAAAGGTGGCTACACCTTC. Protein: CASSLGGTGKGGYTF.

The chain recombines TRBV20-1 with TRBJ1-2; 11 nucleotides match TRBD1. CDR1 is DFQATT and CDR2 is SNEGSKA in the germline V gene (reference sequence). After removal of 2 bases from V and 4 bases from J, the junction contained 3 bases not matched to a gene. The CDR3 is made up of 14 amino acids. This chain's CDR3 is CSARRGQGGYGYTF. The CDR3 DNA reads TGCAGTGCTAGACGGGGACAGGGGGGCTATGGCTACACCTTC.

This clonotype appeared once. V is TRBV7-9 and J is TRBJ2-1; 8 nucleotides agree with TRBD2. Germline CDR1 reads SEHNR; CDR2 reads FQNEAQ (reference sequence). CDR3 length: 13 amino acids. With 5 bases clipped from V and 8 bases from J, the junction kept 5 bases outside the gene matches. The CDR3 region has the DNA TGTGCCAGCAGCCGAGCGGGAGTGGATGAGCAGTTCTTC. The encoded protein is CASSRAGVDEQFF.

The chain has TRBV5-6 and TRBJ1-2; no clear D. Germline loops: CDR1 SGHDT, CDR2 YYEEEE. V was cut by 1 base and J by 6 bases, with 16 bases left in between. CDR3 size: 15 residues. Here the CDR3 reads CASSLSAGESDGYTF. The CDR3, as DNA: TGTGCCAGCAGCTTGTCGGCCGGTGAATCGGATGGCTACACCTTC.

V is TRBV20-1 and J is TRBJ1-2, with TRBD1 matching over 8 bases. Germline V gene lookup returns CDR1 DFQATT and CDR2 SNEGSKA (reference sequence). Trimming took 3 bases from V and 6 from J; bases not matched to a gene: 6. This CDR3 comprises 13 residues. CDR3 residues: CSARDRVVNGYTF. The CDR3 nucleotides are TGCAGTGCTAGGGACAGGGTGGTGAATGGCTACACCTTC.

A single count supports this clonotype. This chain connects TRBV6-2 or TRBV6-3 to TRBJ2-1; 7 nucleotides agree with TRBD1. V lost 10 bases to trimming and J lost 7 bases; unmatched junction nucleotides: 4. In germline, CDR1 is MNHEY, CDR2 SVGEGT. CDR3 length: 11 amino acids. CDR3: CATLQGNEQFF. Written as DNA, the CDR3 is TGTGCCACCCTACAGGGGAATGAGCAGTTCTTC.

A note on this clonotype: An end of the junction does not agree with germline; a read error may underlie this. The J gene is TRBJ2-5, the V gene TRBV12-5; D ambiguous. The germline gives CDR1 LGHNT, CDR2 FRNRAP. The CDR3 has 13 amino acids. The CDR3 nucleotides are TGTGCTGGTGGTTTGAGTGGGTTGGAGACCCAGTACTTC. Translation: CAGGLSGLETQYF.

J is TRBJ2-3 and V is TRBV6-6; D is possibly TRBD2 (6 bases). Germline lookup yields CDR1 MNHNY and CDR2 SVGAGI (reference sequence). The CDR3 length is 16 residues. Deletions cut 6 bases from V and 0 bases from J, with 16 bases between. This chain's CDR3 is CASSKAGITSTDTQYF. In DNA form, the CDR3 reads TGTGCCAGCAGCAAGGCGGGGATTACTAGCACAGATACGCAGTATTTT.

This chain uses TRBV10-3 with TRBJ1-5; D ambiguous. Germline lookup yields CDR1 ENHRY and CDR2 SYGVKD. The CDR3 covers 11 residues. V gave up 8 bases and J gave up 13 bases, with 15 bases separating them. DNA of the CDR3: TGTGCCATCGGAGGCGGAGATAGACAGCATTTT. Translating it yields CAIGGGDRQHF.

This clonotype occurred a few times. The chain links TRBV7-9 to TRBJ2-5; D may be TRBD1 or TRBD2 (5 bases each). The end of the DNA is better explained by TRBJ2-7, so the J call may be wrong. CDR3 length equals 13 residues. The germline V gene has CDR1 SEHNR and CDR2 FQNEAQ (reference sequence). The DNA for the CDR3 is TGTGCCAGCAGCCCAGTGGGGGTCCCCGAGCAGTACTTC. Translation: CASSPVGVPEQYF.

This clonotype was observed a handful of times. V and J are TRBV9 and TRBJ1-2; D remains unclear. The germline gives CDR1 SGDLS, CDR2 YYNGEE. The CDR3 sequence is 13 residues long. The ends were cut back, 2 bases at V and 4 bases at J, with 9 bases in the middle. The CDR3 nucleotides read TGTGCCAGCAGCGTTAGTCCAGGCTATGGCTACACCTTC. Encoded protein: CASSVSPGYGYTF.

There are a few counts of this clonotype. The chain carries TRBV20-1 and TRBJ2-3, with 13 bases lining up with TRBD2. The germline CDR1 and CDR2 sequences are DFQATT and SNEGSKA (reference sequence). The CDR3 loop spans 15 amino acids. V was clipped by 5 bases and J by 1 base; unmatched bases: 3. The CDR3 is CSAPGLAGRTDTQYF. In nucleotides, the CDR3 is TGCAGTGCTCCGGGACTAGCGGGGCGCACAGATACGCAGTATTTT.

V gene TRBV25-1 combines with J gene TRBJ2-4; 7 bases match TRBD1. The J call may be mistaken, given a closer DNA end match to TRBJ2-7. This CDR3 comprises 14 residues. The germline V gene encodes CDR1 MGHDK and CDR2 SYGVNS. CDR3 in amino acids: CASSDRDRIYEQYF. The CDR3 DNA follows: TGTGCCAGCAGTGACCGGGACAGAATATACGAGCAGTACTTC.

The chain employs TRBV20-1 and TRBJ2-5; D may be TRBD2 (5 bases). The J call may be mistaken, given a closer DNA end match to TRBJ2-7. The CDR3 runs to 14 residues. From germline, CDR1 is DFQATT and CDR2 SNEGSKA (reference sequence). As DNA, the CDR3 is TGCAGTGCTAGTTCGAGCGACTACCTCTACGAGCAGTACTTC. This sequence encodes CSASSSDYLYEQYF.

In its sample, this clonotype was seen a few times. The chain employs TRBV7-9 and TRBJ2-1; D remains ambiguous. The CDR3 is made up of 14 amino acids. Trimming stripped 0 bases from V and 7 bases from J, with 10 bases between. CDR1 is SEHNR, CDR2 FQNEAQ, per germline (reference sequence). CDR3 sequence: CASSLAFIRNEQFF. As DNA, the CDR3 is TGTGCCAGCAGCTTAGCCTTTATCAGGAATGAGCAGTTCTTC. The full variable domain, completed using reference TRBV7-9 and TRBJ2-1, is DTGVSQNPRHKITKRGQNVTFRCDPISEHNRLYWYRQTLGQGPEFLTYFQNEAQLEKSRLLSDRFSAERPKGSFSTLEIQRTEQGDSAMYLCASSLAFIRNEQFFGPGTRLTVL.

This clonotype was seen a few times. V usage is TRBV10-3 and J usage is TRBJ1-2, with TRBD1 as a possible D gene (5 bases). This CDR3 has 15 amino acids. Germline V gene sequence: CDR1 ENHRY, CDR2 SYGVKD. V dropped 4 bases and J dropped 4 bases, with 16 bases sitting between them. The CDR3 here is CAISAGTAHLYGYTF. CDR3 nucleotide sequence: TGTGCCATCAGTGCAGGGACCGCACACCTCTATGGCTACACCTTC.

This clonotype was recorded a few times. The J gene is TRBJ1-2, the V gene TRBV7-9, with D possibly TRBD1 on 6 matching bases. The V gene's germline CDR1 is SEHNR and CDR2 FQNEAQ (reference sequence). CDR3 length: 13 amino acids. With 2 bases removed from V and 8 bases from J, the gap between germline ends came to 12 bases. For the CDR3, the DNA is TGTGCCAGCAGCTTAAACTCAGGGGAAGGCTACACCTTC. Protein: CASSLNSGEGYTF.

This clonotype was counted only a few times. This rearrangement joins TRBV12-3 or TRBV12-4 to TRBJ2-7; D is possibly TRBD1 (6 bases). V gave up 3 bases and J gave up 5 bases, with 14 bases separating them. The CDR3 is 14 residues long. In nucleotides, the CDR3 is TGTGCCAGCAGTTTCGTCCAGGGGCGCGACGAGCAGTACTTC. This codes for CASSFVQGRDEQYF.